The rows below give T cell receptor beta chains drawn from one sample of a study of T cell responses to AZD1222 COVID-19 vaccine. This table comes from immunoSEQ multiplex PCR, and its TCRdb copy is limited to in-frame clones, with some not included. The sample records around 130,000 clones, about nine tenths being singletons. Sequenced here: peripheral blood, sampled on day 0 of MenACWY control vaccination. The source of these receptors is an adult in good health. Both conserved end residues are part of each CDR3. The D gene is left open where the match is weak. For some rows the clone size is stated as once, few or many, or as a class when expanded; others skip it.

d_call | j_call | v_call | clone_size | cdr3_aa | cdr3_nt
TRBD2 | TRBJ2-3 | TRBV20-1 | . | CSASTSGRRDTQYF | TGCAGTGCTAGTACTAGCGGGAGGCGCGATACGCAGTATTTT
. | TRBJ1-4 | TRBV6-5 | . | CASSPSATTNEKLFF | TGTGCCAGCAGCCCCTCCGCAACAACTAATGAAAAACTGTTTTTT
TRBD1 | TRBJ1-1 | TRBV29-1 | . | CSVTGQGSLSAFF | TGCAGCGTAACGGGACAGGGTAGTCTGTCGGCTTTCTTT
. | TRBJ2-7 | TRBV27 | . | CASSRPRGTTYEQYF | TGTGCCAGCAGTAGACCGCGGGGTACTACCTACGAGCAGTACTTC
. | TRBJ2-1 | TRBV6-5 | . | CASSPPSAQFF | TGTGCCAGCAGCCCCCCTAGTGCGCAGTTCTTC
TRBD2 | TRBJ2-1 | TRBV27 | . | CASTTRQTGTSGKVEQFF | TGTGCCAGCACTACACGACAAACCGGGACTAGCGGGAAAGTTGAGCAGTTCTTC
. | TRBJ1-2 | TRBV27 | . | CASSLQQGVGGYTF | TGTGCCAGCAGTTTACAACAGGGTGTGGGTGGCTACACCTTC
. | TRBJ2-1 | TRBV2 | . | CASSVTYNEQFF | TGTGCCAGCAGTGTCACTTACAATGAGCAGTTCTTC
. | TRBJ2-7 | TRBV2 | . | CASRITRYEQYF | TGTGCCAGCAGAATCACACGTTACGAGCAGTACTTC
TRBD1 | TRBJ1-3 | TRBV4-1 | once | CASSQASVTGGFSSGNTIYF | TGCGCCAGCAGCCAGGCTTCGGTGACAGGGGGCTTTAGCTCTGGAAACACCATATATTTT
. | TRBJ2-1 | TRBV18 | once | CASSVQQGGNEQFF | TGTGCCAGCTCAGTCCAACAAGGGGGCAATGAGCAGTTCTTC
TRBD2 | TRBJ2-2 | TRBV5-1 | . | CASSTGLAGVLTGELFF | TGCGCCAGCAGCACCGGACTAGCGGGAGTTCTCACCGGGGAGCTGTTTTTT
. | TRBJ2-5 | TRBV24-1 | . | CATRPGGYPQETQYF | TGTGCCACCAGACCGGGGGGCTACCCGCAAGAGACCCAGTACTTC
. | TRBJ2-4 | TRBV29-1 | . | CSVVGGPKNIQYF | TGCAGCGTTGTCGGGGGCCCCAAAAACATTCAGTACTTC
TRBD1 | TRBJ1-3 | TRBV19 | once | CASRTRTGLSGNTIYF | TGTGCCAGTAGAACGCGGACAGGCCTCTCTGGAAACACCATATATTTT
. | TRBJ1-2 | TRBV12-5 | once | CASGLALSPYGYTF | TGTGCTAGTGGTTTGGCCCTCTCTCCCTATGGCTACACCTTC